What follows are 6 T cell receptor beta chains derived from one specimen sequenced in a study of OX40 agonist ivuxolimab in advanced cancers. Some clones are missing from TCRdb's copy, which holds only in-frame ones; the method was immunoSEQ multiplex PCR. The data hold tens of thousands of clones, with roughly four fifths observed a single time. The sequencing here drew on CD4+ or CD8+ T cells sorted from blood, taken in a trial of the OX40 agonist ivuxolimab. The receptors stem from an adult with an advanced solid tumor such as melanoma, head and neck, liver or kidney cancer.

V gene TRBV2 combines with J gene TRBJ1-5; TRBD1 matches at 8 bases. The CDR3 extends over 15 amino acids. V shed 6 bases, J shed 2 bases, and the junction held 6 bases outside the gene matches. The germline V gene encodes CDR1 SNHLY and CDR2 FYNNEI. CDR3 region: CASRVLQGGNQPQHF. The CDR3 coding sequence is TGTGCCAGCAGAGTCCTACAGGGGGGCAATCAGCCCCAGCATTTT.

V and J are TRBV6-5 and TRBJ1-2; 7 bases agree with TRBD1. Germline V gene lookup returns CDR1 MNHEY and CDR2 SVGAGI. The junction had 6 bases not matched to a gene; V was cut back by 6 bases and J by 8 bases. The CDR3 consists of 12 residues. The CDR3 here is CASRRQGEGYTF. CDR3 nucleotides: TGTGCCAGCAGGAGACAGGGAGAAGGCTACACCTTC.

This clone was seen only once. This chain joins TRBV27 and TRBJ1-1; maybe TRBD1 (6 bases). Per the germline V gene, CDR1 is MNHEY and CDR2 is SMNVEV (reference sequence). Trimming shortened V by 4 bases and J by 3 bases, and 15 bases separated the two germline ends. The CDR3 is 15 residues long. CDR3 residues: CASSSADSFHTEAFF. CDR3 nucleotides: TGTGCCAGCAGTTCGGCGGACAGTTTTCACACTGAAGCTTTCTTT.

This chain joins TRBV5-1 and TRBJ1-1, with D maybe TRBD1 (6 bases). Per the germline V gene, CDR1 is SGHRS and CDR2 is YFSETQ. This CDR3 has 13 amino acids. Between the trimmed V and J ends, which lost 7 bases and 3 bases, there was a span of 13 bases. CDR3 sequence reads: CASQGTDYTEAFF. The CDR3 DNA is TGCGCCAGCCAGGGGACGGACTACACTGAAGCTTTCTTT.

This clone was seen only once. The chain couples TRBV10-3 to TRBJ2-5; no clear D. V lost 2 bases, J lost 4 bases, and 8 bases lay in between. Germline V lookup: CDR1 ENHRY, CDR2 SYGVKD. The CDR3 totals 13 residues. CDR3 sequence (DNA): TGTGCCATCAGTGAGCCCCCGAGAGAGACCCAGTACTTC. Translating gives CAISEPPRETQYF.

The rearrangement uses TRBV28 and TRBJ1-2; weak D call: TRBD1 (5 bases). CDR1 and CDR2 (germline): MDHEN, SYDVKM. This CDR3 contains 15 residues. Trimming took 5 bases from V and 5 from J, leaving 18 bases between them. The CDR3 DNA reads TGTGCCAGCAGTCTGGAAACAGGAGCGGGATATGGCTACACCTTC. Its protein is CASSLETGAGYGYTF.